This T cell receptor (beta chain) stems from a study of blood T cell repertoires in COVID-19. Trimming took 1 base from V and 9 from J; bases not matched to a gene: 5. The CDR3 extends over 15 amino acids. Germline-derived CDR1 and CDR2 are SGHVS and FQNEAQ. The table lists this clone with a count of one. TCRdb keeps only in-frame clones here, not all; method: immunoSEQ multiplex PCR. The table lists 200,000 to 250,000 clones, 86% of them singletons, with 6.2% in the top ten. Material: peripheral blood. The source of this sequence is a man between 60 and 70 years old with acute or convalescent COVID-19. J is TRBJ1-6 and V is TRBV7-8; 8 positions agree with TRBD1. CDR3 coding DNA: TGTGCCAGCAGCTTAGGTGACAGGGGTGGTTCACCCCTCCACTTT. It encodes CASSLGDRGGSPLHF. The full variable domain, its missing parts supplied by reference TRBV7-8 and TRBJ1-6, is GAGVSQSPRYKVAKRGQDVALRCDPISGHVSLFWYQQALGQGPEFLTYFQNEAQLDKSGLPSDRFFAERPEGSVSTLKIQRTQQEDSAVYLCASSLGDRGGSPLHFGNGTRLTVT.